A single sample gave rise to the 30 T cell receptor beta chains below, sequenced in a study of response to subunit inactivated influenza vaccine. TCRdb recomputed calls from the RT-PCR reads with MiXCR, one row per CDR3 protein. Of 550,000 to 600,000 distinct CDR3 sequences in the sample, 10% to 15% were seen once. The sample here was PBMCs from blood, taken on the day of vaccination. These receptors were collected from a middle-aged man who received an inactivated influenza vaccine.

This clonotype was seen at least ten times. The J gene is TRBJ2-1, the V gene TRBV4-1; 10 bases are a match to TRBD2. Germline CDR1 and CDR2: MGHRA and YSYEKL. There are 16 residues in the CDR3. V lost 4 bases, J lost 1 base, and 4 bases stayed unmatched. CDR3 bases: TGCGCCAGCAGCCCTAATAGCGGGGGGTCCTACAATGAGCAGTTCTTC. Protein: CASSPNSGGSYNEQFF.

DNA for the CDR3: TGTGCCAGCAGCTCGCGGACAGGGATGGCAGAGACCCAGTACTTC. Protein product: CASSSRTGMAETQYF. This chain joins TRBV7-9 and TRBJ2-5; 8 bases agree with TRBD1. J gave up 4 bases and V 4 bases, and 8 bases lay outside the gene matches. Germline CDR1 is SEHNR and CDR2 is FQNEAQ (reference sequence). The CDR3 is made up of 15 amino acids.

The sample holds a few counts of this clonotype. The chain has TRBV7-8 and TRBJ2-1; the D gene is possibly TRBD2 (5 bases). Trimming left V 1 base short and J 4 bases short, with 11 bases between. There are 15 residues in the CDR3. Germline V lookup: CDR1 SGHVS, CDR2 FQNEAQ. The DNA of the CDR3 is TGTGCCAGCAGCTTAGGAGGGAATGGGTACAATGAGCAGTTCTTC. Translation: CASSLGGNGYNEQFF.

This clonotype is a singleton in its sample. The chain couples TRBV20-1 to TRBJ2-5; D gene uncertain. V shed 5 bases and J shed 12 bases, with 16 bases lying between them. CDR3 length: 11 residues. Germline CDR1 and CDR2: DFQATT and SNEGSKA (reference sequence). CDR3 protein: CSAQDTPDEYF. CDR3 bases: TGCAGTGCTCAAGACACCCCCGATGAGTACTTC.

This clonotype was observed a few times. The chain is built from TRBV10-2 and TRBJ2-7, with 9 bases matching TRBD1. The CDR3 is made up of 15 amino acids. V was clipped by 7 bases and J by 3 bases; unmatched bases: 10. CDR1 and CDR2 from the germline V gene are WSHSY and SAAADI. The CDR3 sequence: CASTPPPGQGYEQYF. The CDR3 nucleotides are TGCGCCAGCACCCCACCCCCGGGACAGGGCTACGAGCAGTACTTC.

The V gene is TRBV14, the J gene TRBJ1-1; no clear D gene. The germline V and J ends were trimmed by 4 bases and 0 bases, with 9 bases remaining between them. This CDR3 has 14 residues. CDR1 and CDR2 (germline): SGHDN, FVKESK. CDR3 amino acids: CASSPRFMNTEAFF. CDR3 nucleotides: TGTGCCAGCAGCCCCAGATTCATGAACACTGAAGCTTTCTTT.

The sample holds a few counts of this clonotype. This chain joins TRBV5-6 and TRBJ2-3, with a weak D call TRBD2 (5 bases). V gave up 1 base and J gave up 3 bases, with 15 bases separating them. CDR3 length: 16 amino acids. The germline gives CDR1 SGHDT, CDR2 YYEEEE. Here the CDR3 reads CASSLQFRGTTDTQYF. The CDR3 nucleotides read TGTGCCAGCAGCTTGCAGTTTCGGGGAACAACAGATACGCAGTATTTT.

Only a few counts were recorded for this clonotype. The gene calls are TRBV7-9 and TRBJ2-3; D gene ambiguous. Germline loops: CDR1 SEHNR, CDR2 FQNEAQ (reference sequence). CDR3 length: 15 residues. Trimming left V 3 bases short and J 3 bases short, with 13 bases between. CDR3 region: CASSFFTGVTDTQYF. Here the CDR3 DNA reads TGTGCCAGCAGCTTCTTTACTGGGGTAACAGATACGCAGTATTTT.

This rearrangement joins TRBV10-3 to TRBJ2-1; perhaps D is TRBD1 or TRBD2 (5 bases each). CDR3 length: 12 amino acids. Trimming took 5 bases from V and 7 from J, leaving 9 bases between them. Per the germline V gene, CDR1 is ENHRY and CDR2 is SYGVKD. The CDR3 loop is CAISFEGNEQFF. CDR3 bases: TGTGCCATCAGTTTCGAGGGGAATGAGCAGTTCTTC.

V is TRBV7-9 and J is TRBJ2-1, with 7 bases identical to TRBD2. The CDR3 covers 15 residues. The V segment lost 3 bases and the J segment 9 bases; nucleotides outside the gene matches: 11. The germline gives CDR1 SEHNR, CDR2 FQNEAQ (reference sequence). CDR3 DNA: TGTGCCAGCAGCTTCTCCGGGACTAAGGGAACTGAGCAGTTCTTC. Translated: CASSFSGTKGTEQFF.

This clonotype has a handful of counts. This chain uses TRBV24-1 with TRBJ2-1, with 8 bases identical to TRBD1. Germline V lookup: CDR1 KGHDR, CDR2 SFDVKD. The CDR3 has 14 residues. After removal of 5 bases from V and 4 bases from J, the junction contained 3 bases not matched to a gene. This CDR3 reads CATSGQGLYNEQFF. The CDR3, as DNA: TGTGCCACCAGTGGACAGGGGCTGTACAATGAGCAGTTCTTC.

This chain links TRBV4-3 with TRBJ2-7; 8 nucleotides match TRBD2. CDR1 and CDR2 (germline): LGHNA, YSLEER. V shed 3 bases, J shed 2 bases, and the junction held 3 bases outside the gene matches. The CDR3 extends over 14 amino acids. The CDR3 spells CASSQSTSAYEQYF. The CDR3 nucleotides are TGCGCCAGCAGCCAGTCGACTAGCGCCTACGAGCAGTACTTC.

The chain combines TRBV5-1 with TRBJ2-1; D may be TRBD1 (6 bases). Looked up from germline, CDR1 is SGHRS and CDR2 is YFSETQ. There are 15 residues in the CDR3. Trimming removed 0 bases from V and 8 bases from J, with 15 bases in between. CDR3 bases: TGCGCCAGCAGCTTGGATTCGGGCAGGGGTGATGAGCAGTTCTTC. Translation gives CASSLDSGRGDEQFF.

The V and J genes are TRBV3-1 and TRBJ1-4; 8 bases are shared with TRBD1. Unmatched junction bases numbered 10, after V lost 4 bases and J lost 6 bases. Germline V lookup: CDR1 LGHDT, CDR2 YNNKEL (reference sequence). This CDR3 has 16 residues. CDR3 coding DNA: TGTGCCAGCAGCCGCCAGGACAGGGATGGGTATGAAAAACTGTTTTTT. This codes for CASSRQDRDGYEKLFF.

The gene calls are TRBV27 and TRBJ2-7; 7 bases agree with TRBD1. Germline CDR1 reads MNHEY; CDR2 reads SMNVEV (reference sequence). This CDR3 spans 17 amino acids. The trim removed 3 bases at V and 4 bases at J, leaving 15 bases unmatched. The CDR3 DNA reads TGTGCCAGCAGTTTTTTAGCGTCGGGACAGAAACATTACGAGCAGTACTTC. Translation: CASSFLASGQKHYEQYF.

The gene calls are TRBV7-2 and TRBJ2-5, with TRBD2 matching over 8 bases. With 0 bases clipped from V and 1 base from J, the junction kept 13 bases outside the gene matches. The CDR3 is made up of 19 amino acids. Germline V gene data show CDR1 as SGHTA and CDR2 as FQGNSA. CDR3 in DNA: TGTGCCAGCAGCTTAGCGGTAATGATGAGAGCGGGAGTCCAAGAGACCCAGTACTTC. Amino acids: CASSLAVMMRAGVQETQYF.

A few counts support this clonotype. This chain joins TRBV10-2 and TRBJ2-5; 7 positions agree with TRBD2. Per the germline V gene, CDR1 is WSHSY and CDR2 is SAAADI. The CDR3 has 15 residues. V was clipped by 3 bases and J by 6 bases; unmatched bases: 10. CDR3 sequence reads: CASSEPAGPPQTQYF. CDR3 sequence (DNA): TGCGCCAGCAGTGAACCAGCGGGGCCTCCCCAGACCCAGTACTTC.

This clonotype came up many times. This chain connects TRBV7-2 to TRBJ2-3; 9 nucleotides line up with TRBD2. The CDR3 totals 15 residues. Trimming at V came to 3 bases and at J to 2 bases, leaving 3 bases not matched to a gene. Germline V gene lookup returns CDR1 SGHTA and CDR2 FQGNSA. The CDR3 region is CASSFSGGITDTQYF. The CDR3 DNA reads TGTGCCAGCAGCTTCAGCGGGGGGATCACAGATACGCAGTATTTT.

The table lists this clonotype with a few counts. This sequence joins TRBV5-1 and TRBJ2-7; D may match TRBD1 or TRBD2 (5 bases each). Germline CDR1 and CDR2: SGHRS and YFSETQ. The CDR3 consists of 13 residues. V was clipped by 3 bases and J by 3 bases, with 10 bases between them. The CDR3 DNA follows: TGCGCCAGCAGCTGGGACGGGAACTACGAGCAGTACTTC. This gives the protein CASSWDGNYEQYF.

This clonotype was detected a few times. The chain carries TRBV6-2 or TRBV6-3 and TRBJ1-1, with a tentative D call TRBD1 (6 bases). V lost 7 bases, J lost 4 bases, and 19 bases lay in between. This CDR3 contains 15 residues. Germline-derived CDR1 and CDR2 are MNHEY and SVGEGT. The CDR3 here is CASTIPGTLLTEAFF. The CDR3 DNA is TGTGCCAGCACAATACCCGGGACACTACTCACTGAAGCTTTCTTT.

This sequence joins TRBV6-5 and TRBJ2-3; tentatively, D is TRBD1 (6 bases). The CDR3 has 14 amino acids. Trimming removed 2 bases at V and 4 bases at J, with 10 bases between. Germline-derived CDR1 and CDR2 are MNHEY and SVGAGI. Here the CDR3 reads CASSYQGNSDTQYF. The CDR3 DNA sequence: TGTGCCAGCAGTTACCAGGGGAACTCAGATACGCAGTATTTT.

The J gene is TRBJ2-1, the V gene TRBV20-1; 11 nucleotides agree with TRBD2. This CDR3 is 17 amino acids long. V gave up 1 base and J gave up 0 bases; unmatched junction bases: 5. The germline V gene has CDR1 DFQATT and CDR2 SNEGSKA (reference sequence). CDR3 region: CSARVAGGHSSYNEQFF. The CDR3 DNA is TGCAGTGCTAGAGTAGCGGGGGGGCACAGCTCCTACAATGAGCAGTTCTTC.

At least ten counts were recorded for this clonotype. The rearrangement joins TRBV11-2 to TRBJ1-2, with 9 nucleotides matching TRBD1. Unmatched junction bases numbered 7, after V lost 4 bases and J lost 4 bases. Looked up from germline, CDR1 is SGHAT and CDR2 is FQNNGV. This CDR3 is built from 15 residues. For the CDR3, the DNA is TGTGCCAGCAGCTACCCCCCGGGACAGGGCTATGGCTACACCTTC. This encodes CASSYPPGQGYGYTF.

In its sample, this clonotype was seen a few times. This chain links TRBV15 with TRBJ1-3; D may be TRBD1 (6 bases). Per germline, CDR1 LNHNV and CDR2 YYDKDF (reference sequence). Trimming left V 3 bases short and J 2 bases short, with 14 bases between. The CDR3 covers 16 residues. In nucleotides, the CDR3 is TGTGCCACCAGCAGGGCACACAGGGCCGCTGGAAACACCATATATTTT. The encoded protein is CATSRAHRAAGNTIYF.

This clonotype was seen more than once but under ten times. The chain has TRBV14 and TRBJ1-1; D not certain. The CDR3 is 13 amino acids. From germline, CDR1 is SGHDN and CDR2 FVKESK. V shed 1 base and J shed 13 bases, with 16 bases lying between them. The chain's CDR3 is CASSQASSIVGFF. The CDR3 region has the DNA TGTGCCAGCAGCCAAGCTTCGTCTATAGTTGGTTTCTTT.

This sequence joins TRBV20-1 and TRBJ2-3; D is undetermined. This CDR3 comprises 14 residues. Germline V gene data show CDR1 as DFQATT and CDR2 as SNEGSKA (reference sequence). The V and J ends lost 3 bases and 5 bases respectively, with 15 bases between them. CDR3 sequence (DNA): TGCAGTGCTAGGCTGCCTCTAACGGGAGATACGCAGTATTTT. This sequence encodes CSARLPLTGDTQYF.

V usage is TRBV28 and J usage is TRBJ2-7; D could derive from TRBD1 or TRBD2 (6 bases each). Looked up from germline, CDR1 is MDHEN and CDR2 is SYDVKM. This CDR3 has 15 residues. V was cut by 3 bases and J by 0 bases, with 12 bases left in between. CDR3 DNA sequence: TGTGCCAGCAGTTTCCGGGGGCAACTCTCCTACGAGCAGTACTTC. This sequence encodes CASSFRGQLSYEQYF.

This clonotype was observed a few times. This rearrangement joins TRBV3-1 to TRBJ1-2; D gene unclear. Germline CDR1 reads LGHDT; CDR2 reads YNNKEL (reference sequence). The CDR3 consists of 14 residues. Trimming stripped 2 bases from V and 0 bases from J, with 7 bases between. CDR3 sequence (DNA): TGTGCCAGCAGCCAAACGGCTACTAACTATGGCTACACCTTC. Protein sequence: CASSQTATNYGYTF.

This clonotype was observed once. The gene calls are TRBV28 and TRBJ2-7; D may be TRBD1 (5 bases). Germline V gives CDR1 MDHEN, CDR2 SYDVKM. V gave up 6 bases and J gave up 0 bases, with 24 bases separating them. This CDR3 contains 18 residues. CDR3 nucleotide sequence: TGTGCCAGCAGCTTGTTTTACAGGAACCGGGCAACCTCCTACGAGCAGTACTTC. Residues: CASSLFYRNRATSYEQYF.

This clonotype was found a few times. CDR3 in amino acids: CASSRQVLEQYF. The CDR3 coding sequence is TGTGCCAGCAGTCGACAGGTATTGGAGCAGTACTTC. This chain connects TRBV12-3 or TRBV12-4 to TRBJ2-7; D possibly corresponds to TRBD1 (6 bases). Trimming left V 5 bases short and J 7 bases short, with 12 bases between. The CDR3 loop spans 12 amino acids.